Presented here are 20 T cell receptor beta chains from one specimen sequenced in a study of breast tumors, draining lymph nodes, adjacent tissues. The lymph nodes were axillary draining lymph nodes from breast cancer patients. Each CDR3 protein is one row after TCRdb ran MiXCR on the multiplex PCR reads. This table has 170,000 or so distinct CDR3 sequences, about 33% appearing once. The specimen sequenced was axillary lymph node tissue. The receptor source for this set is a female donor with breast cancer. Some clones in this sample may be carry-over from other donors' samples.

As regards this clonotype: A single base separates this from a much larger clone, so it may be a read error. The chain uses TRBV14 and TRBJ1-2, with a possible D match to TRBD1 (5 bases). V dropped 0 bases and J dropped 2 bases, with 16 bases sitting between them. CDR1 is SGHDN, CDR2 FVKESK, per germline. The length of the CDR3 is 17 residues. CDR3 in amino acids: CASSQDHGAGLNYGYTF. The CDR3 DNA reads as TGTGCCAGCAGCCAAGATCACGGGGCAGGGTTAAACTATGGCTACACCTTC.

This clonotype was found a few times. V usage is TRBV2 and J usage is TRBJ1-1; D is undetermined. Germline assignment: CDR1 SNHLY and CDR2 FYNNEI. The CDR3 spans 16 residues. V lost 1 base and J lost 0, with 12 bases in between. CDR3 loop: CASSEVAVIMNTEAFF. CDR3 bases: TGTGCCAGCAGTGAAGTGGCAGTCATTATGAACACTGAAGCTTTCTTT.

As DNA, the CDR3 is TGCAGCTTAGGACAGACAGGAGACTATGGCTACACCTTC. It yields the protein CSLGQTGDYGYTF. The chain has TRBV29-1 and TRBJ1-2; possibly TRBD1 for D (6 bases). The V gene's germline CDR1 is SQVTM and CDR2 ANQGSEA. The V end lost 8 bases, the J end lost 3 bases, and 16 bases lay between the germline ends. The CDR3 runs 13 residues.

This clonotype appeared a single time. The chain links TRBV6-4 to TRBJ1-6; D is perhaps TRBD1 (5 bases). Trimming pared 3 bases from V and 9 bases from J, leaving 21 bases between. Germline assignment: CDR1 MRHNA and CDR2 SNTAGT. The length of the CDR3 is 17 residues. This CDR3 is CASSEVGDGPWGSPLHF. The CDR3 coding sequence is TGTGCCAGCAGTGAAGTTGGGGACGGTCCATGGGGTTCACCCCTCCACTTT.

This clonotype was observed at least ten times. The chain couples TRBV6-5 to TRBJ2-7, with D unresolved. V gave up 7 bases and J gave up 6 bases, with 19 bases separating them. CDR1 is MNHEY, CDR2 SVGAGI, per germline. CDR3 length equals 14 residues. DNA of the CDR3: TGTGCCAGCATGATGACATCATCTACACCCGAGCAGTACTTC. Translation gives CASMMTSSTPEQYF.

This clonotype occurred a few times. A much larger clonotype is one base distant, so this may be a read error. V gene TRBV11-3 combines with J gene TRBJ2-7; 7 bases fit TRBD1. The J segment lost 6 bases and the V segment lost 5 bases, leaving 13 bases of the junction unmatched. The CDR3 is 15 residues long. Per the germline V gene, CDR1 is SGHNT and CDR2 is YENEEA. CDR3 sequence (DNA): TGTGCCAGCAGCCGCCCACCGGGACAGAGCTGCGAGCAGTACTTC. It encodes CASSRPPGQSCEQYF.

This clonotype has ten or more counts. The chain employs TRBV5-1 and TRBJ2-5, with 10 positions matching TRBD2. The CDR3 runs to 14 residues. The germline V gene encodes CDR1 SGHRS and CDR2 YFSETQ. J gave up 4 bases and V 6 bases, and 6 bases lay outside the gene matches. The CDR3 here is CASMSSGGLETQYF. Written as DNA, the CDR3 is TGCGCCAGCATGTCTAGCGGGGGATTAGAGACCCAGTACTTC.

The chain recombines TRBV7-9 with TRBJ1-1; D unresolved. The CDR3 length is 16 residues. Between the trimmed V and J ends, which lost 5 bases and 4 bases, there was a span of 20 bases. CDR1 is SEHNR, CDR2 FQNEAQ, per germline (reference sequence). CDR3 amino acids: CASSPLGWEGITEAFF. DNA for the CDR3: TGTGCCAGCAGCCCCCTGGGGTGGGAAGGCATCACTGAAGCTTTCTTT.

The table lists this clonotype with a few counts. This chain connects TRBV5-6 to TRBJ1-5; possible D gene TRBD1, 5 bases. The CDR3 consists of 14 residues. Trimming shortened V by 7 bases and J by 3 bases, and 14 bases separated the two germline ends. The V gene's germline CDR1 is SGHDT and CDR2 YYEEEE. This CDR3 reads CASCRGGYNQPQHF. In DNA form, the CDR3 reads TGTGCCAGCTGCCGGGGCGGCTACAATCAGCCCCAGCATTTT.

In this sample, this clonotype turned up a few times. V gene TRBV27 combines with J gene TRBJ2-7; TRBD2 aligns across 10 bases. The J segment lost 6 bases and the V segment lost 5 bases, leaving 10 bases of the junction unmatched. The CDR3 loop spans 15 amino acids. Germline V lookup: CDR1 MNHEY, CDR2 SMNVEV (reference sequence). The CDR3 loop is CASSRLAGVGPEQYF. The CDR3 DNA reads TGTGCCAGCAGTCGCCTAGCGGGAGTAGGTCCCGAGCAGTACTTC.

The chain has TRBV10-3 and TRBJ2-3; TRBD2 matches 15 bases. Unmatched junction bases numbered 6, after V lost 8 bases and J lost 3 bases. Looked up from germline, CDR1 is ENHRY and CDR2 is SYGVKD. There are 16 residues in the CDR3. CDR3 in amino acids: CAIRTSGGARTDTQYF. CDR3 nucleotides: TGTGCCATCCGGACTAGCGGGGGGGCCAGGACAGATACGCAGTATTTT.

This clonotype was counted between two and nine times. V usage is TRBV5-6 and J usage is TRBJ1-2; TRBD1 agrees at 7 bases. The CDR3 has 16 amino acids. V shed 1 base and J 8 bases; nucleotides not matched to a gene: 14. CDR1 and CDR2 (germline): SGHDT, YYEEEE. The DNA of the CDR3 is TGTGCCAGCAGCTTGCGACGGGACAGCTTCTCGAACGGCTACACCTTC. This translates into CASSLRRDSFSNGYTF.

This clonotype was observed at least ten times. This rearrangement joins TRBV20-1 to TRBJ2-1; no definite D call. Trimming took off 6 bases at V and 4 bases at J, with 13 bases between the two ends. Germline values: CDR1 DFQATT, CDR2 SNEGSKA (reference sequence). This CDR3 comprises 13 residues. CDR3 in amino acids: CSAKGRIYNEQFF. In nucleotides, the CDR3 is TGCAGTGCCAAAGGACGGATATACAATGAGCAGTTCTTC.

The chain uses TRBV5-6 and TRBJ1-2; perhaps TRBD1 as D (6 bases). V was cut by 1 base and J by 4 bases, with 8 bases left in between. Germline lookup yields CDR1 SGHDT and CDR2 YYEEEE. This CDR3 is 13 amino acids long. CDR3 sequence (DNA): TGTGCCAGCAGCTTGATGGGGGCCTATGGCTACACCTTC. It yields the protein CASSLMGAYGYTF.

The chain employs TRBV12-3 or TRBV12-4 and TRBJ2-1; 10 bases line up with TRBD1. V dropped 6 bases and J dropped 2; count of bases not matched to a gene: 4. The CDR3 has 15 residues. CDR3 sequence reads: CASSWDRGPYNEQFF. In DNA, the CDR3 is TGTGCCAGCAGCTGGGACAGGGGCCCCTACAATGAGCAGTTCTTC.

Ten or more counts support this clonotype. Written as DNA, the CDR3 is TGTGCCAGCAGTTTAGTTCTCCAAGAGACCCAGTACTTC. Its translation is CASSLVLQETQYF. This sequence joins TRBV27 and TRBJ2-5; D is unresolved. Trimming stripped 2 bases from V and 1 base from J, with 5 bases between. CDR3 size: 13 residues. Germline V CDR1 and CDR2: MNHEY, SMNVEV (reference sequence).

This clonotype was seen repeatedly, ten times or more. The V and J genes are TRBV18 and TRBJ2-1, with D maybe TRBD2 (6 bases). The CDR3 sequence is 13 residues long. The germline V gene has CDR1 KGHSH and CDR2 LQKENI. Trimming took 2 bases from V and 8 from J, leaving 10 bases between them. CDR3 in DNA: TGTGCCAGCTCACCAACCCGGGACTATGAGCAGTTCTTC. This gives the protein CASSPTRDYEQFF.

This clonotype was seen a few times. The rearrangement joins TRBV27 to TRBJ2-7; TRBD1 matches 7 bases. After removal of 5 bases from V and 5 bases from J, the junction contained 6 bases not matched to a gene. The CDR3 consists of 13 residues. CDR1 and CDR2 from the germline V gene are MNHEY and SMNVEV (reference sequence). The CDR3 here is CASSIGQVHEQYF. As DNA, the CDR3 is TGTGCCAGCAGTATAGGACAGGTCCACGAGCAGTACTTC.

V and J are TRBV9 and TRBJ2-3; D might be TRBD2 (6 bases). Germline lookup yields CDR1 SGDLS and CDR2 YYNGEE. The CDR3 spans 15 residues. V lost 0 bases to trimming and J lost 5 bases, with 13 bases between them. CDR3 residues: CASSVGTTGGDTQYF. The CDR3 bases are TGTGCCAGCAGCGTAGGCACTACCGGGGGAGATACGCAGTATTTT.

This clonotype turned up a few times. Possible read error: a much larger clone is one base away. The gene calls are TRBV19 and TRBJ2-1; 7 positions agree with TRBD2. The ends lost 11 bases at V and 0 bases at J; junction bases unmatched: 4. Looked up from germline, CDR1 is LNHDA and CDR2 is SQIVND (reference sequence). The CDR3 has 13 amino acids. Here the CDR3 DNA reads TGTGCCGGCGGACTAGGCTCCTACAATGAGCAGTTCTTC. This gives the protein CAGGLGSYNEQFF.